This note documents a single TCR beta chain sequence. What antigen it recognizes has not been identified. No base quality information exists; no much larger clone differs at one position. V lost 7 bases and J lost 5 bases; the stretch between them is 18 bases long. From cysteine to phenylalanine, the CDR3 is 15 amino acids long. Just the 45-base CDR3 DNA is kept, in frame starting at base 1. As encoded in the germline V gene, CDR1 is SGHAT while CDR2 is FQNNGV. TCRbeta CDR3 regions were amplified from genomic DNA using the immunoSEQ Assay, a bias-controlled multiplex PCR. Per the authors' processing: Nucleated cell counts per sample were estimated from amplification of reference gene primers within the assay. To quantify the absolute abundance of each unique TCRbeta CDR3 rearrangement, sequence reads were collapsed and filtered. For each sample, productive Simpson clonality was calculated as the square root of Simpson's diversity index over productive rearrangements. TCRdb provides this immuneACCESS table in a form limited to in-frame rearrangements. Some clones are lacking; in checked studies, under half of them reflect an unresolved V gene, and why the rest are absent is not known. V and J calls and clone size are those listed in that table; D and trimming were worked out from the DNA. In this sample the table shows roughly 150,000 clones, approximately 86% of which occur a single time. Under 2.5% of the sample is held by the ten biggest clonotypes.

This record belongs to a study of blood T cell repertoires in COVID-19 (TCRdb year 2020). In terms of the full investigation: Samples covering the acute and convalescent phases of COVID-19 were provided by collaborators in the United States, Italy and Spain. Deeply sampled blood TCRbeta repertoires from subjects exposed to, actively infected with, or recovered from COVID-19 were included in the dataset. Where available, HLA class I and class II types were obtained from metadata supplied by the sample provider rather than from assay-based typing. Sample metadata almost always included a de-identified subject ID, COVID-19 status, age in years and sex. The repertoires were made available in a free public database intended to serve as a resource for research on the immune response to SARS-CoV-2. Samples were obtained from the ongoing ImmuneRACE study (first 160 participants) and from about 1,300 subjects provided by 6 global collaborators. The material from the prospective study consisted of cDNA or gDNA derived from T cells, B-cell-depleted T cells, or PBMCs.

Collaborating institutions collected whole blood in K2EDTA tubes following their own protocols. Collaborator samples were shipped for TCRbeta analysis as frozen whole blood, isolated PBMCs, or DNA extracted from either sample type. Beyond this particular receptor, the publication reports: Clinical and demographic metadata were provided uncurated, with the amount varying by source and participant.

The sequencing sample was made of peripheral blood. Here the chain combines TRBV11-2 and TRBJ1-5; D gene: possibly TRBD1, on 6 matching bases. The sequence was collected from a woman in her 70s with acute or convalescent COVID-19. The DNA reads TGTGCCAGCATCCCGTCGGCAGGGGTCCATCAGCCCCAGCATTTT. This gives the protein CASIPSAGVHQPQHF. Extended through the reference TRBV11-2 and TRBJ1-5 proteins, this CDR3 yields the full variable domain: EAGVAQSPRYKIIEKRQSVAFWCNPISGHATLYWYQQILGQGPKLLIQFQNNGVVDDSQLPKDRFSAERLKGVDSTLKIQPAKLEDSAVYLCASIPSAGVHQPQHFGDGTRLSIL.